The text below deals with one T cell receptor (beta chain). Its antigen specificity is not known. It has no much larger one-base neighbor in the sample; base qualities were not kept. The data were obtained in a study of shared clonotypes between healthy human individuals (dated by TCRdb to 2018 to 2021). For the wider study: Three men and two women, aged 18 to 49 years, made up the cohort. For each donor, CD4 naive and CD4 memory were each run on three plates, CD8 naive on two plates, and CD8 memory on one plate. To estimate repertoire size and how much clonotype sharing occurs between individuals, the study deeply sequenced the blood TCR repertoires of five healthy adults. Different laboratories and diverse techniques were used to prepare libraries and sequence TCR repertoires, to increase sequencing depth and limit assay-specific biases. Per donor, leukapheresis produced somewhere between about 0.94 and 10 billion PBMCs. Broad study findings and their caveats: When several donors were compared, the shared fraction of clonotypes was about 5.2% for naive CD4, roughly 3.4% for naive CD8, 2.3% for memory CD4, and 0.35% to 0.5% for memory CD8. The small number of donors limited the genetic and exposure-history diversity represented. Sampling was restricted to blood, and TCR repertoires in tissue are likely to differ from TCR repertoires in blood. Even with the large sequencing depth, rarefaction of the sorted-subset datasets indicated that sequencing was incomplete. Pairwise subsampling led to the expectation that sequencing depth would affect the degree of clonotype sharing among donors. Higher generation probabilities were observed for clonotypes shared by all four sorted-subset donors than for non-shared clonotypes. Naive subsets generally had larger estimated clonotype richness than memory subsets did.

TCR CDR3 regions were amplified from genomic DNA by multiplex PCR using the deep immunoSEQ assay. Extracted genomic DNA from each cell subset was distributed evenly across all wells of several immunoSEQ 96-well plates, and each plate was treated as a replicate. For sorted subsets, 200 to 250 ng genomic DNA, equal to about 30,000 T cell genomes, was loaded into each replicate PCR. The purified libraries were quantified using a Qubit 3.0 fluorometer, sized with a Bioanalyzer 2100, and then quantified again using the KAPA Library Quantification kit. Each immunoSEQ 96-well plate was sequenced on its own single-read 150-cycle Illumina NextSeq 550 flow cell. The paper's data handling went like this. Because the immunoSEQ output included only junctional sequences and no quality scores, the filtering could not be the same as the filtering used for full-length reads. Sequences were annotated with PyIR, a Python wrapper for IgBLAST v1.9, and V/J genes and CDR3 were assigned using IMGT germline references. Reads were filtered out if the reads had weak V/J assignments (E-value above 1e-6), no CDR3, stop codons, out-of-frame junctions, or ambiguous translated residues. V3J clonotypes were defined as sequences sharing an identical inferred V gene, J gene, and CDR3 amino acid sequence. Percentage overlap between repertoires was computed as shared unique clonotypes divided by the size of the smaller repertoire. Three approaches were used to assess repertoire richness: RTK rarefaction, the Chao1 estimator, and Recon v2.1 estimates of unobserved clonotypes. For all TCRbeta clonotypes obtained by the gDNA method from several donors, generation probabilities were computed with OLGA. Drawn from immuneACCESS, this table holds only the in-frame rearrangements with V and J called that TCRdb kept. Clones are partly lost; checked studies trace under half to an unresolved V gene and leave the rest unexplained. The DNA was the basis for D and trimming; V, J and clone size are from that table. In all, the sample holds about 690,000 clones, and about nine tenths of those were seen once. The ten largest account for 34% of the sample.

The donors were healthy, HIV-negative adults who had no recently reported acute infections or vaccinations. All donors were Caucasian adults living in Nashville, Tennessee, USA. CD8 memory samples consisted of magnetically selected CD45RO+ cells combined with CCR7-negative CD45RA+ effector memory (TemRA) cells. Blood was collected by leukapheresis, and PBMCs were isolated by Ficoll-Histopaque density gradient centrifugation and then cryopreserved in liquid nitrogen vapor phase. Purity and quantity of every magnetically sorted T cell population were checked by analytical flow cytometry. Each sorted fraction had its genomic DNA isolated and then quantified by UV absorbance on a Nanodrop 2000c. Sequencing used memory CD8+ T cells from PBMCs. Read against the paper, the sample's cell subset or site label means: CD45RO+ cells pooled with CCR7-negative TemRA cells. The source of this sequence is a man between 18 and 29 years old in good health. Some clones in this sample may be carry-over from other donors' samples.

This receptor carries the CDR3 CASSTLTGHEQFF. Here is the DNA: TGTGCCAGCAGTACACTGACAGGCCATGAGCAGTTCTTC. Recombination joined TRBV27 with TRBJ2-1; matching of 6 bases hints at TRBD1 as the D gene. In the germline V gene (reference sequence), CDR1 corresponds to MNHEY and CDR2 to SMNVEV. V lost 5 bases and J lost 8 bases; the stretch between them is 13 bases long. There are 13 amino acids in the CDR3, from cysteine to phenylalanine inclusive. Only CDR3 DNA remains: 39 bases, in frame from the first base.